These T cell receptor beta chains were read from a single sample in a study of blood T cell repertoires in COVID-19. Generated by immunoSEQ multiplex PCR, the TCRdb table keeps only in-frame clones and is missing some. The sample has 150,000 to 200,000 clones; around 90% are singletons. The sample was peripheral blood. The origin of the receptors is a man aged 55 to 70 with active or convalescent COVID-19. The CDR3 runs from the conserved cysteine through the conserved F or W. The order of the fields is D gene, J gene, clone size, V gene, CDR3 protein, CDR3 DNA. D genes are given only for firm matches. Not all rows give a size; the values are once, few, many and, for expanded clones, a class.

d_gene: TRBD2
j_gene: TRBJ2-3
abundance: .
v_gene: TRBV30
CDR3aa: CAWRGWVAGHNTDTQYF
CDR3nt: TGTGCCTGGAGAGGGTGGGTAGCGGGACATAACACAGATACGCAGTATTTT

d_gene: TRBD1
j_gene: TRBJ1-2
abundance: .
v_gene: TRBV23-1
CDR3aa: CASRIIGGHLESYGYTF
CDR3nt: TGCGCCAGCCGGATTATAGGGGGCCATCTTGAGAGCTATGGCTACACCTTC

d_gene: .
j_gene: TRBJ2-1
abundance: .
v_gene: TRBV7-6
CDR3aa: CASSSFAGTIPYNEQFF
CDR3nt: TGTGCCAGCAGCTCCTTTGCGGGAACAATCCCCTACAATGAGCAGTTCTTC

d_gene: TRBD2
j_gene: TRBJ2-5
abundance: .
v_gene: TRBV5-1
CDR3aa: CASSRGLAGVETQYF
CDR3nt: TGCGCCAGCAGCAGAGGACTAGCGGGAGTGGAGACCCAGTACTTC

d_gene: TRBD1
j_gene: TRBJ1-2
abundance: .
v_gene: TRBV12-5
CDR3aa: CASGSLGQGANYGYTF
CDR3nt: TGTGCTAGTGGTTCTTTGGGACAGGGGGCAAACTATGGCTACACCTTC

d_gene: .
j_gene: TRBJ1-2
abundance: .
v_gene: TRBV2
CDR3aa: CASMEERGASYGYTF
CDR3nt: TGTGCCAGCATGGAAGAACGGGGGGCGAGCTATGGCTACACCTTC

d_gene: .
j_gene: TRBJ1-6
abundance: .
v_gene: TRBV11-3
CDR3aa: CASSKGQTTPLHF
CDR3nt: TGTGCCAGCAGCAAAGGACAGACGACACCCCTCCACTTT

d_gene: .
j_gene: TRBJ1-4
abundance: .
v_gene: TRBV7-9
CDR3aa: CASSPEGRNEKLFF
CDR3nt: TGTGCCAGCAGCCCAGAGGGTCGTAATGAAAAACTGTTTTTT

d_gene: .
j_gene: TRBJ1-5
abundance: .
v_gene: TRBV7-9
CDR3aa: CASSPTQGNQPQHF
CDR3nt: TGTGCCAGCAGCCCTACCCAAGGCAATCAGCCCCAGCATTTT

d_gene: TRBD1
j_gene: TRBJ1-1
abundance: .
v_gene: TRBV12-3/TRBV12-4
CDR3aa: CASRYNRGREAFF
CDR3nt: TGTGCCAGCAGATATAACAGGGGGCGGGAAGCTTTCTTT

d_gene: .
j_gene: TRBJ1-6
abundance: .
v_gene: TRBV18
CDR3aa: CASSPYGQLGRWGSYNSPLHF
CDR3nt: TGTGCCAGCTCACCTTACGGACAGTTGGGAAGATGGGGCTCCTATAATTCACCCCTCCACTTT

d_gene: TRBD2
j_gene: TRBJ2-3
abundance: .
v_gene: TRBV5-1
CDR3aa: CASSPGLAGVGATDTQYF
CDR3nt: TGCGCCAGCAGCCCAGGACTAGCGGGAGTAGGTGCCACAGATACGCAGTATTTT

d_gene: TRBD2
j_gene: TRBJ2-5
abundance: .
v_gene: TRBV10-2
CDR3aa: CASSETSGRVGETQYF
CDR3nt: TGCGCCAGCAGTGAGACTAGCGGGAGGGTAGGGGAGACCCAGTACTTC

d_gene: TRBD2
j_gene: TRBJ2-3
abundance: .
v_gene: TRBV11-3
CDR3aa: CASSLWRGDTQYF
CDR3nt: TGTGCCAGCAGCCTATGGCGGGGGGATACGCAGTATTTT

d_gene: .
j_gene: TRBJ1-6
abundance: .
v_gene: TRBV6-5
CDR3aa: CASSYRSSYNSPLHF
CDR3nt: TGTGCCAGCAGTTACAGGAGCTCCTATAATTCACCCCTCCACTTT

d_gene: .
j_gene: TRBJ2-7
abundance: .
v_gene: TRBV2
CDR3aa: CASSGSGMYEQYF
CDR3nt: TGTGCCAGCAGCGGGAGTGGGATGTACGAGCAGTACTTC

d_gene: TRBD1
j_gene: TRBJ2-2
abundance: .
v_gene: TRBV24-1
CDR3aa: CATSGQGRPGELFF
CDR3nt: TGTGCCACCAGTGGACAGGGGCGGCCCGGGGAGCTGTTTTTT

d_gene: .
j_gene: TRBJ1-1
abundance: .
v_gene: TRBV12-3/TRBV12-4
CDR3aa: CASSTQENTEAFF
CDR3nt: TGTGCCAGCAGTACACAGGAGAACACTGAAGCTTTCTTT

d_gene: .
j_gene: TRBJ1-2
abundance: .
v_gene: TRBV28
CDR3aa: CASRTEYGYTF
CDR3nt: TGTGCCAGCAGAACAGAATATGGCTACACCTTC

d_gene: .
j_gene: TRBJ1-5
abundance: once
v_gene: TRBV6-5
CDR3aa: CASDSSRNQPQHF
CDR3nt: TGTGCCAGCGACTCCTCGAGGAATCAGCCCCAGCATTTT

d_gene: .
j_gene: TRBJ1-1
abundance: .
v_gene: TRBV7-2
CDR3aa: CASSVSGLNTEAFF
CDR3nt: TGTGCCAGCAGCGTGTCAGGGTTGAACACTGAAGCTTTCTTT

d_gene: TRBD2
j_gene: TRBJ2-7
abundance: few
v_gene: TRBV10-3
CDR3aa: CAISGTSGLSYEQYF
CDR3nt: TGTGCCATCAGTGGCACTAGCGGGCTCTCCTACGAGCAGTACTTC

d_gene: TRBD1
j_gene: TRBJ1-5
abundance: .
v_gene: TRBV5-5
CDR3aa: CASSGGQIRDQPQHF
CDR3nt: TGTGCCAGCAGCGGGGGACAGATTAGGGATCAGCCCCAGCATTTT

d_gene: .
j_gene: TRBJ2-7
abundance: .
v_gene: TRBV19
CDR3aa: CASSIGSYEQYF
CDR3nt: TGTGCCAGTAGTATAGGCAGCTACGAGCAGTACTTC

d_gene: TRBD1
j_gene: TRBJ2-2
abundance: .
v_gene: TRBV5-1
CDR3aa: CASSLGQGGTGELFF
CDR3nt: TGCGCCAGCAGCTTGGGACAGGGTGGCACCGGGGAGCTGTTTTTT

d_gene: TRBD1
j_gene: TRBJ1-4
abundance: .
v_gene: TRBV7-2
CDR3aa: CASSLRGQGDEKLFF
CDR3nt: TGTGCCAGCAGCTTAAGGGGACAGGGGGATGAAAAACTGTTTTTT

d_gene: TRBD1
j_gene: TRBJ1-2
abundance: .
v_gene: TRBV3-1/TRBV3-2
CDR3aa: CASSQGYLTGTSGGYTF
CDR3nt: TGTGCCAGCAGCCAAGGATACTTGACAGGGACGAGTGGCGGCTACACCTTC

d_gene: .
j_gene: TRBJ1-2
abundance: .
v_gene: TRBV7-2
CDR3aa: CASSLGWQGSGYTF
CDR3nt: TGTGCCAGCAGCTTAGGTTGGCAGGGGTCTGGCTACACCTTC

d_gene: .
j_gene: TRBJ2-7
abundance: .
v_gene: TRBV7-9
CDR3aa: CASSLCPFLAFNYEQYF
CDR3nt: TGTGCCAGCAGCTTATGCCCTTTCCTAGCGTTTAACTACGAGCAGTACTTC

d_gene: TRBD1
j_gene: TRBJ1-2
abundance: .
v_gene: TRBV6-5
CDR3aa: CASRQGQNLYGYTF
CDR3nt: TGTGCCAGCAGGCAGGGACAGAACCTCTATGGCTACACCTTC

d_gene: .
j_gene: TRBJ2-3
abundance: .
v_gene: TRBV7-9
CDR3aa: CASSLLPRDTQYF
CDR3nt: TGTGCCAGCAGCTTACTTCCGCGAGATACGCAGTATTTT

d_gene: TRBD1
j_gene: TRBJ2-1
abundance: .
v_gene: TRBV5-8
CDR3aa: CASSSGTGSYNEQFF
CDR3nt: TGTGCCAGCAGCTCCGGGACAGGGTCCTACAATGAGCAGTTCTTC

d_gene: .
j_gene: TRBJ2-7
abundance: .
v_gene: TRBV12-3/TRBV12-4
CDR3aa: CASSLGTAEQYF
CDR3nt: TGTGCCAGCAGTTTAGGGACAGCCGAGCAGTACTTC

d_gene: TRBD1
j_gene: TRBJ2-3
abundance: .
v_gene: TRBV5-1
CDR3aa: CASTPTGAGTDTQYF
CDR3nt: TGCGCCAGCACCCCTACAGGGGCGGGTACAGATACGCAGTATTTT

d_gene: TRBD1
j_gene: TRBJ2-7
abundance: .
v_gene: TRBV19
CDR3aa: CASSKQGAYEQYF
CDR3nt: TGTGCCAGTAGTAAACAGGGGGCCTACGAGCAGTACTTC

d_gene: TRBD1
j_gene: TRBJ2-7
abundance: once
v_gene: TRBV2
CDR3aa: CASSRQGYEQYF
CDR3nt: TGTGCCAGCAGTCGACAGGGTTACGAGCAGTACTTC

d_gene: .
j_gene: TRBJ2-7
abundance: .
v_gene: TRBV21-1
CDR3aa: CASGSKGRKGPDEQYF
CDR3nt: TGTGCCAGCGGATCTAAAGGACGGAAGGGGCCCGACGAGCAGTACTTC

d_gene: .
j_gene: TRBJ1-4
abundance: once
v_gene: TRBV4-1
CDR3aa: CASSQTRGLREKLFF
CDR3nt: TGCGCCAGCAGCCAAACACGGGGACTTCGGGAAAAACTGTTTTTT

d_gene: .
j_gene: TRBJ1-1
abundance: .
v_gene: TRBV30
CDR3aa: CAWSVLSLDTEAFF
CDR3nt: TGTGCCTGGAGTGTACTGTCCCTGGACACTGAAGCTTTCTTT

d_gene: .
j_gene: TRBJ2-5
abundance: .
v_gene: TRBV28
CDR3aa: CASSLRAQSGTQYF
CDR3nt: TGTGCCAGCAGCCTCCGGGCCCAAAGCGGGACCCAGTACTTC

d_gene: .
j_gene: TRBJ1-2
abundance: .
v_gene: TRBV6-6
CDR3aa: CASRPTGNNYGYTF
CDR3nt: TGTGCCAGCAGGCCGACAGGTAACAACTATGGCTACACCTTC

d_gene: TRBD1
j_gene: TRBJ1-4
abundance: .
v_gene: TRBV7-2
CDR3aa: CASSTNRGLTATNEKLFF
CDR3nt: TGTGCCAGCAGTACAAACAGGGGTCTCACTGCAACTAATGAAAAACTGTTTTTT

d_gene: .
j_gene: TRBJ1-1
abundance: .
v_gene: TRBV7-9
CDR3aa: CASRGRENTEAFF
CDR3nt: TGTGCCAGCAGGGGGAGGGAGAACACTGAAGCTTTCTTT

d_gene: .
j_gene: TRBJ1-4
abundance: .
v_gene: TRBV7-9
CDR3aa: CASSHIGEWEKLFF
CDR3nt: TGTGCCAGCAGCCACATCGGGGAGTGGGAAAAACTGTTTTTT

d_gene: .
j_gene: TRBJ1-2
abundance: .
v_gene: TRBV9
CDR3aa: CASSVQGSNYGYTF
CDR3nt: TGTGCCAGCAGCGTCCAGGGATCTAACTATGGCTACACCTTC

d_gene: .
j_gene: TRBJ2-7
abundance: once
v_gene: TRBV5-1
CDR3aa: CASGPGTLQTYEQYF
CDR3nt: TGCGCCAGCGGACCCGGGACACTTCAAACCTACGAGCAGTACTTC

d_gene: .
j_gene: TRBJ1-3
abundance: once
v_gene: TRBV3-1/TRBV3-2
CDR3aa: CASSQGVVSGNTIYF
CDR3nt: TGTGCCAGCAGCCAAGGTGTAGTCTCTGGAAACACCATATATTTT

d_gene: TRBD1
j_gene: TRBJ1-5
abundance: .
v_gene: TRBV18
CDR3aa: CASSVTGDGQPQHF
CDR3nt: TGTGCCAGCTCAGTAACAGGGGACGGACAGCCCCAGCATTTT

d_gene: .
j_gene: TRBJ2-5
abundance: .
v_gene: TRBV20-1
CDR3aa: CSKRLQETQYF
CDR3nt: TGCAGTAAGCGGCTGCAAGAGACCCAGTACTTC

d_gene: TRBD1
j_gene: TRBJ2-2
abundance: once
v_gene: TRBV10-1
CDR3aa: CASSERGRSTGELFF
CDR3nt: TGCGCCAGCAGTGAGAGGGGGCGCAGCACCGGGGAGCTGTTTTTT

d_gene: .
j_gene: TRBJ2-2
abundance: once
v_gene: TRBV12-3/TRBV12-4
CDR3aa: CASSPRESGELFF
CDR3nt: TGTGCCAGCAGTCCCAGGGAATCCGGGGAGCTGTTTTTT